One sample yielded the 29 T cell receptor beta chains listed below, sequenced in a study of shared clonotypes between healthy human individuals. Libraries were prepared by immunoSEQ multiplex PCR; TCRdb keeps only in-frame clonotypes and omits some of them. The sample carries 2.5 million or so clones, approximately 94% recorded once. Input material: naive CD4+ T cells sorted from blood. Noted subset: CD45RA+ positively selected. The receptors were sampled from a young man in good health.

The chain joins TRBV6-4 to TRBJ2-1; 8 bases map to TRBD2. Germline trimming cut 10 bases from V and 0 bases from J; bases unmatched to any gene: 14. CDR3 size: 17 residues. The germline V gene encodes CDR1 MRHNA and CDR2 SNTAGT. Here the CDR3 DNA reads TGTGCCACCCAACGGAGCGGGGGCCCGAGCTCCTACAATGAGCAGTTCTTC. Its protein is CATQRSGGPSSYNEQFF.

In its sample, this clone was seen once. The CDR3 reads CASSAYWGGTYEQYF. The CDR3 DNA sequence: TGTGCCAGCTCAGCCTACTGGGGTGGTACCTACGAGCAGTACTTC. This chain connects TRBV18 to TRBJ2-7; D ambiguous. The germline V gene has CDR1 KGHSH and CDR2 LQKENI. The CDR3 is 15 amino acids. Deletions cut 5 bases from V and 2 bases from J, with 16 bases between.

The chain employs TRBV5-6 and TRBJ2-7; TRBD2 matches at 7 bases. Germline CDR1 reads SGHDT; CDR2 reads YYEEEE. The CDR3 is 13 amino acids. V dropped 5 bases and J dropped 6; count of bases not matched to a gene: 8. The DNA of the CDR3 is TGTGCCAGCAGACCTGGGGAGGGAACCGAGCAGTACTTC. Its protein product is CASRPGEGTEQYF.

This sequence joins TRBV7-2 and TRBJ2-2; 7 bases are a match to TRBD1. The V gene's germline CDR1 is SGHTA and CDR2 FQGNSA. V lost 2 bases and J lost 1; bases outside the gene matches: 4. The CDR3 sequence is 16 residues long. CDR3 coding DNA: TGTGCCAGCAGCTTATCTAGGACAGGGAACACCGGGGAGCTGTTTTTT. Protein product: CASSLSRTGNTGELFF.

This chain joins TRBV9 and TRBJ1-1; no definite D call. This CDR3 region has 15 residues. V was trimmed by 0 bases and J by 3 bases, leaving 12 bases between them. Germline lookup yields CDR1 SGDLS and CDR2 YYNGEE. This CDR3 is CASSVDSWAHTEAFF. For the CDR3, the DNA is TGTGCCAGCAGCGTAGATTCGTGGGCCCACACTGAAGCTTTCTTT.

The chain has TRBV6-6 and TRBJ2-7; TRBD1 matches 8 bases. The CDR3 contains 15 residues. Germline trimming cut 2 bases from V and 5 bases from J; bases unmatched to any gene: 8. The germline CDR1 and CDR2 sequences are MNHNY and SVGAGI (reference sequence). CDR3 in amino acids: CASSYPATGVHEQYF. The DNA for the CDR3 is TGTGCCAGCAGTTACCCCGCGACAGGGGTCCACGAGCAGTACTTC.

This chain joins TRBV5-1 and TRBJ2-7; TRBD1 matches at 12 bases. The CDR3 runs 17 residues. After removal of 5 bases from V and 4 bases from J, the junction contained 13 bases not matched to a gene. Germline CDR1 is SGHRS and CDR2 is YFSETQ. The CDR3 is CASRNGTGGQASYEQYF. CDR3 DNA sequence: TGCGCCAGCAGAAACGGGACAGGGGGCCAAGCTTCGTACGAGCAGTACTTC.

V and J are TRBV4-2 and TRBJ2-5; D ambiguous. Germline V CDR1 and CDR2: LGHNA, YNFKEQ. Trimming cost V 0 bases and J 7 bases, with 12 bases left between them. The CDR3 has 14 amino acids. This CDR3 is CASSQDIGLSTQYF. In nucleotides, the CDR3 is TGTGCCAGCAGCCAAGATATTGGATTGTCGACCCAGTACTTC.

The chain links TRBV25-1 to TRBJ2-5; D is perhaps TRBD1 (5 bases). CDR1 and CDR2 from the germline V gene are MGHDK and SYGVNS. The ends were cut back, 4 bases at V and 7 bases at J, with 13 bases in the middle. This CDR3 contains 13 residues. This chain's CDR3 is CASSGAGLGTQYF. Here the CDR3 DNA reads TGTGCCAGCAGTGGGGCAGGGCTAGGGACCCAGTACTTC.

This chain connects TRBV30 to TRBJ1-2; D gene ambiguous. V lost 7 bases, J lost 4 bases, and 16 bases lay in between. The CDR3 is made up of 13 amino acids. CDR1 is GTSNPN and CDR2 is SVGIG in the germline V gene (reference sequence). The CDR3 spells CASYLQEGYGYTF. DNA for the CDR3: TGTGCCTCCTATTTGCAGGAAGGCTATGGCTACACCTTC.

V usage is TRBV18 and J usage is TRBJ2-2; possibly TRBD2 for D (6 bases). From germline, CDR1 is KGHSH and CDR2 LQKENI. The CDR3 extends over 15 amino acids. V was pared by 3 bases and J by 2 bases, with 10 bases between. CDR3 sequence reads: CASSPGLSNTGELFF. In DNA, the CDR3 is TGTGCCAGCTCACCGGGACTTTCTAACACCGGGGAGCTGTTTTTT.

The chain employs TRBV6-1 and TRBJ2-1; perhaps TRBD2 as D (6 bases). The CDR3 covers 16 residues. Per the germline V gene, CDR1 is MNHNS and CDR2 is SASEGT. V dropped 2 bases and J dropped 7 bases, with 18 bases sitting between them. The CDR3 spells CASSELVRGLGNEQFF. The CDR3, as DNA: TGTGCCAGCAGTGAACTAGTGCGGGGACTGGGGAATGAGCAGTTCTTC.

J is TRBJ2-7 and V is TRBV18; tentative D call: TRBD1 (5 bases). Per the germline V gene, CDR1 is KGHSH and CDR2 is LQKENI. V was clipped by 4 bases and J by 3 bases, with 13 bases between them. The CDR3 consists of 14 residues. CDR3 sequence: CASSLQGKDYEQYF. CDR3 DNA sequence: TGTGCCAGCTCACTCCAGGGTAAGGACTACGAGCAGTACTTC.

This rearrangement joins TRBV30 to TRBJ1-1, with 8 bases lining up with TRBD1. Germline V gene data show CDR1 as GTSNPN and CDR2 as SVGIG (reference sequence). V shed 7 bases, J shed 1 base, and the junction held 11 bases outside the gene matches. This CDR3 comprises 15 residues. For the CDR3, the DNA is TGTGCCTTGAGCCCCCGGACAGGGAAGAACACTGAAGCTTTCTTT. Translating it yields CALSPRTGKNTEAFF.

The chain joins TRBV23-1 to TRBJ2-7, with 8 bases fitting TRBD2. TRBV23-1 is placed among ORFs of uncertain function. Trimming at V came to 3 bases and at J to 6 bases, leaving 4 bases not matched to a gene. CDR3 length: 13 amino acids. The CDR3 here is CASSHRGGGEQYF. In DNA form, the CDR3 reads TGCGCCAGCAGTCATCGGGGGGGTGGCGAGCAGTACTTC.

The V call is TRBV6-6, the J call TRBJ2-7, with unresolved D. Germline values: CDR1 MNHNY, CDR2 SVGAGI (reference sequence). This CDR3 comprises 11 residues. V lost 5 bases, J lost 7 bases, and 9 bases lay in between. The CDR3 DNA reads TGTGCCAGCAGTACGCCTCGGGAGCAGTACTTC. Protein sequence: CASSTPREQYF.

CDR3 bases: TGTGCCAGCAGTAAACTGACTAGGCATCTCACCGGGGAGCTGTTTTTT. Amino acid sequence: CASSKLTRHLTGELFF. The chain has TRBV7-9 and TRBJ2-2; a possible D gene is TRBD2 (6 bases). Germline lookup yields CDR1 SEHNR and CDR2 FQNEAQ (reference sequence). The V gene lost 6 bases and the J gene lost 4 bases, with 18 bases spanning the gap. This CDR3 has 16 residues.

The CDR3 loop is CASSKTDQETQYF. CDR3 DNA: TGCGCCAGCAGCAAGACGGACCAAGAGACCCAGTACTTC. The chain recombines TRBV5-1 with TRBJ2-5; D is unresolved. The CDR3 consists of 13 residues. CDR1 and CDR2 from the germline V gene are SGHRS and YFSETQ. The V and J ends lost 4 bases and 0 bases respectively, with 7 bases between them.

V gene TRBV15 combines with J gene TRBJ2-7, with D maybe TRBD2 (5 bases). The germline V gene encodes CDR1 LNHNV and CDR2 YYDKDF (reference sequence). The length of the CDR3 is 13 residues. Trimming stripped 3 bases from V and 6 bases from J, with 12 bases between. CDR3 sequence reads: CATSSLLGSEQYF. The DNA for the CDR3 is TGTGCCACCAGCAGCCTACTAGGGAGCGAGCAGTACTTC.

This rearrangement joins TRBV13 to TRBJ2-1; TRBD2 might be the D (5 bases). Germline loops: CDR1 PRHDT, CDR2 FYEKMQ (reference sequence). V was pared by 5 bases and J by 11 bases, with 28 bases between. This CDR3 has 17 amino acids. The CDR3 protein is CASSPRVRAESGSKQFF. CDR3 DNA sequence: TGTGCCAGCAGCCCCAGAGTGAGGGCCGAAAGCGGATCAAAGCAGTTCTTC.

The gene calls are TRBV7-8 and TRBJ2-1; D not certain. This CDR3 contains 16 residues. V was clipped by 0 bases and J by 4 bases, with 13 bases between them. Germline CDR1 is SGHVS and CDR2 is FQNEAQ. CDR3 nucleotide sequence: TGTGCCAGCAGCTTAGCGCATAGCCCGAAGTACAATGAGCAGTTCTTC. Its protein product is CASSLAHSPKYNEQFF.

V gene TRBV7-9 combines with J gene TRBJ2-1, with TRBD1 identical over 7 bases. The V and J ends lost 6 bases and 7 bases, in that order; junction bases with no gene match: 18. The CDR3 length is 17 residues. CDR1 is SEHNR and CDR2 is FQNEAQ in the germline V gene (reference sequence). CDR3 in DNA: TGTGCCAGCAGTTCCGTAGTCTTAGGGGGCCAGGGTAATGAGCAGTTCTTC. The encoded protein is CASSSVVLGGQGNEQFF.

The V call is TRBV6-1, the J call TRBJ1-5; TRBD1 agrees at 7 bases. CDR1 MNHNS and CDR2 SASEGT come from the germline V gene. The V gene end was trimmed by 4 bases and the J gene end by 0 bases; junction bases not matched to a gene: 6. The CDR3 contains 16 residues. The CDR3 DNA sequence: TGTGCCAGCAGTGCCTCAAACAGGGGTAGCAATCAGCCCCAGCATTTT. Encoded protein: CASSASNRGSNQPQHF.

The chain links TRBV14 to TRBJ2-3; a possible D gene is TRBD1 (6 bases). The CDR3 has 14 amino acids. Trimming shortened V by 1 base and J by 8 bases, and 13 bases separated the two germline ends. Germline V gives CDR1 SGHDN, CDR2 FVKESK. The CDR3 nucleotides read TGTGCCAGCAGCCAAGGAACAGGGTATGGTACGCAGTATTTT. The encoded protein is CASSQGTGYGTQYF.

This chain uses TRBV5-6 with TRBJ2-1, with D possibly TRBD2 on 6 matching bases. Trimming took 2 bases from V and 2 from J, leaving 20 bases between them. Germline V lookup: CDR1 SGHDT, CDR2 YYEEEE. This CDR3 region has 18 residues. DNA of the CDR3: TGTGCCAGCAGCTTTAGGGGTTTAGGGCGGGGTCCCTACAATGAGCAGTTCTTC. Translation gives CASSFRGLGRGPYNEQFF.

The chain is built from TRBV14 and TRBJ2-3; D is possibly TRBD2 (6 bases). Trimming took 1 base from V and 2 from J, leaving 13 bases between them. The CDR3 is made up of 16 amino acids. Germline V gene lookup returns CDR1 SGHDN and CDR2 FVKESK. The CDR3 reads CASSQAGGFYTDTQYF. As DNA, the CDR3 is TGTGCCAGCAGCCAAGCCGGGGGTTTCTACACAGATACGCAGTATTTT.

The V call is TRBV6-6, the J call TRBJ1-2; D gene uncertain. The CDR3 has 12 residues. Germline V gene data show CDR1 as MNHNY and CDR2 as SVGAGI (reference sequence). V lost 6 bases and J 8 bases, leaving 13 bases between the germline ends. The CDR3 here is CASRSKGWGYTF. As DNA, the CDR3 is TGTGCCAGCAGAAGTAAGGGTTGGGGCTACACCTTC.

This chain connects TRBV13 to TRBJ2-5, with D possibly TRBD2 on 5 matching bases. The CDR3 loop spans 16 amino acids. V was trimmed by 3 bases and J by 3 bases, leaving 17 bases between them. Germline V gene data show CDR1 as PRHDT and CDR2 as FYEKMQ (reference sequence). CDR3 sequence reads: CASSLGRRTGKETQYF. The CDR3 coding sequence is TGTGCCAGCAGCTTGGGTCGGAGGACCGGTAAAGAGACCCAGTACTTC.

The chain joins TRBV11-2 to TRBJ2-5; 7 bases map to TRBD2. Per the germline V gene, CDR1 is SGHAT and CDR2 is FQNNGV. J gave up 4 bases and V 3 bases, and 8 bases lay outside the gene matches. The CDR3 sequence is 15 residues long. CDR3 DNA: TGTGCCAGCAGCTTGATCAGCGGGGCCCCAGAGACCCAGTACTTC. Its protein product is CASSLISGAPETQYF. The variable domain in full, with the rest retrieved from reference TRBV11-2 and TRBJ2-5, is EAGVAQSPRYKIIEKRQSVAFWCNPISGHATLYWYQQILGQGPKLLIQFQNNGVVDDSQLPKDRFSAERLKGVDSTLKIQPAKLEDSAVYLCASSLISGAPETQYFGPGTRLLVL.